What follows describes a single T cell receptor beta chain. Its antigen is still unknown. The sample originates from a study of Ad26.COV2.S vaccination and SARS-CoV-2 variants. Study-wide background: Donor was assigned to the Ad26.COV2.S arm of trial COV1001. Notes on the study in general: Ad26.COV2.S recipients had broader spike-specific TCRs (P = 0.0014).

Treatment described: 15 to 20 received Ad26.COV2.S at low or high dose, single or two shots; roughly five received placebo; per-sample allocation not given. On day 63 after the first injection, vaccine and placebo recipients gave samples. The CDR3 runs 15 residues. The germline V gene has CDR1 LNHNV and CDR2 YYDKDF (reference sequence). With 0 bases removed from V and 4 bases from J, the gap between germline ends came to 12 bases. Method: immunoSEQ multiplex PCR; TCRdb's copy keeps in-frame clones and lacks some. The data contain about 440,000 clones, 90% of them singletons. This sequence was found in a person aged 18 to 59 who received the Ad26.COV2.S COVID-19 vaccine or a placebo. This chain joins TRBV15 and TRBJ1-1; the D is unclear. This specimen consisted of peripheral blood, obtained in a trial of Ad26.COV2.S vaccine versus placebo. CDR3 amino acids: CATSRDRGWSTEAFF. The CDR3 DNA reads as TGTGCCACCAGCAGAGATCGAGGGTGGAGCACTGAAGCTTTCTTT. Based on the CDR3 plus reference TRBV15 and TRBJ1-1, the full variable domain is DAMVIQNPRYQVTQFGKPVTLSCSQTLNHNVMYWYQQKSSQAPKLLFHYYDKDFNNEADTPDNFQSRRPNTSFCFLDIRSPGLGDTAMYLCATSRDRGWSTEAFFGQGTRLTVV.